The 20 T cell receptor beta chains reported below all come from one sample, sequenced in a study of vaccination and CD4 T cells after COVID-19. Treatment described: approximately 9-day PBMC culture with coronavirus spike peptide pools or control peptides (ViraFEST assay). Their cognate antigens are unknown. The Oncomine TCR Beta short-read assay generated sequence data from the DNA of cultured CD4+ T cells. MiXCR, applied by TCRdb to the PCR reads, yields one record per CDR3 protein. The top ten hold around 6.6% of the sample, which has about 20,000 distinct CDR3 sequences, around 56% seen once. This material consisted of CD4+ T cells from blood, cultured in vitro, taken before SARS-CoV-2 vaccination. These receptors originate from a human donor who had recovered from COVID-19.

The chain couples TRBV6-5 to TRBJ2-7; D tentatively fits TRBD1 or TRBD2 (7 bases each). The V end lost 2 bases, the J end lost 7 bases, and 18 bases lay between the germline ends. Germline-derived CDR1 and CDR2 are MNHEY and SVGAGI. This CDR3 comprises 15 residues. CDR3 residues: CASSYNPGGGWEQYF. The CDR3 region has the DNA TGTGCCAGCAGTTACAATCCAGGGGGGGGATGGGAGCAGTACTTC.

This clonotype appeared a few times. The chain is built from TRBV20-1 and TRBJ2-3; D gene unclear. Germline CDR1 is DFQATT and CDR2 is SNEGSKA (reference sequence). CDR3 length equals 14 residues. V lost 6 bases and J 2 bases, leaving 15 bases between the germline ends. The CDR3 spells CSASSRPFTDTQYF. In DNA, the CDR3 is TGCAGTGCCAGCTCTCGGCCCTTCACAGATACGCAGTATTTT.

The chain couples TRBV28 to TRBJ2-7; 9 bases line up with TRBD2. CDR3 length: 15 amino acids. V shed 3 bases and J 6 bases; nucleotides not matched to a gene: 9. CDR1 is MDHEN and CDR2 is SYDVKM in the germline V gene. CDR3 in DNA: TGTGCCAGCAGTTTTGGCGGGAGGGCCATCTTCGAGCAGTACTTC. Residues: CASSFGGRAIFEQYF.

The CDR3 protein is CASTPWAGASNQPQHF. Here the CDR3 DNA reads TGTGCCAGTACCCCGTGGGCGGGGGCTAGCAATCAGCCCCAGCATTTT. The chain links TRBV19 to TRBJ1-5, with a possible D match to TRBD1 (6 bases). The germline V gene has CDR1 LNHDA and CDR2 SQIVND (reference sequence). The germline V and J ends were trimmed by 7 bases and 0 bases, with 16 bases remaining between them. The CDR3 is made up of 16 amino acids. The variable domain in full, completed from reference TRBV19 and TRBJ1-5, reads DGGITQSPKYLFRKEGQNVTLSCEQNLNHDAMYWYRQDPGQGLRLIYYSQIVNDFQKGDIAEGYSVSREKKESFPLTVTSAQKNPTAFYLCASTPWAGASNQPQHFGDGTRLSIL.

The chain uses TRBV15 and TRBJ2-3; 12 bases are shared with TRBD2. J was trimmed by 2 bases and V by 2 bases; bases with no gene match: 14. CDR3 length equals 20 residues. Looked up from germline, CDR1 is LNHNV and CDR2 is YYDKDF (reference sequence). The CDR3 coding sequence is TGTGCCACCAGCAGACACTCTCCCGGGACTAGCGGGCGGATCACAGATACGCAGTATTTT. Translation gives CATSRHSPGTSGRITDTQYF.

The V and J genes are TRBV11-2 and TRBJ2-2; 9 bases map to TRBD1. Germline CDR1 SGHAT, CDR2 FQNNGV. The CDR3 has 17 residues. J lost 7 bases, V lost 1 base, and 10 bases had no gene match. The CDR3 sequence is CASSLGMGQGGLGELFF. CDR3 bases: TGTGCCAGCAGCTTAGGGATGGGACAGGGAGGACTCGGGGAGCTGTTTTTT.

This CDR3 reads CASSYGVGGATYNEQFF. CDR3 sequence (DNA): TGTGCCAGCAGTTACGGGGTTGGGGGGGCCACCTACAATGAGCAGTTCTTC. V gene TRBV6-5 combines with J gene TRBJ2-1; D may be TRBD2 (7 bases). The CDR3 is made up of 17 amino acids. Germline V gene sequence: CDR1 MNHEY, CDR2 SVGAGI. V lost 2 bases to trimming and J lost 2 bases, with 16 bases between them.

The rearrangement joins TRBV20-1 to TRBJ1-5; the D is unclear. The germline V gene has CDR1 DFQATT and CDR2 SNEGSKA (reference sequence). The CDR3 has 13 residues. The V and J ends lost 3 bases and 7 bases respectively, with 13 bases between them. In DNA, the CDR3 is TGCAGTGCTAGCAGAGGGCTCTTGCAGCCCCAGCATTTT. Translated: CSASRGLLQPQHF.

With respect to this clonotype: Since the CDR3 does not end with the conserved phenylalanine or tryptophan, this likely comes from a read error. J is TRBJ1-5 and V is TRBV20-1; 7 bases align to TRBD1. The CDR3 has 15 amino acids. The junction had 8 bases not matched to a gene; V was cut back by 6 bases and J by 0 bases. CDR1 is DFQATT and CDR2 is SNEGSKA in the germline V gene (reference sequence). CDR3 amino acids: CSAGTVGYSNQPQHS. The CDR3 bases are TGCAGTGCCGGGACAGTGGGATATAGCAATCAGCCCCAGCATTCT.

This clonotype was picked up a small number of times. The chain combines TRBV27 with TRBJ1-6; TRBD1 aligns across 7 bases. Germline-derived CDR1 and CDR2 are MNHEY and SMNVEV (reference sequence). V lost 10 bases and J lost 4; bases outside the gene matches: 28. The CDR3 has 21 amino acids. CDR3 amino acids: CAIRDTEPGQSNALYNSPLHF. The CDR3 DNA follows: TGTGCCATCAGAGACACCGAACCGGGACAGTCAAATGCCCTTTATAATTCACCCCTCCACTTT.

This rearrangement joins TRBV30 to TRBJ2-3; no reliable D call. The V and J ends lost 4 bases and 3 bases respectively, with 8 bases between them. This CDR3 spans 12 amino acids. In germline, CDR1 is GTSNPN, CDR2 SVGIG (reference sequence). CDR3 sequence (DNA): TGTGCCTGGAAAGGGTATACAGATACGCAGTATTTT. This encodes CAWKGYTDTQYF. The full variable domain, completed using reference TRBV30 and TRBJ2-3, is SQTIHQWPATLVQPVGSPLSLECTVEGTSNPNLYWYRQAAGRGLQLLFYSVGIGQISSEVPQNLSASRPQDRQFILSSKKLLLSDSGFYLCAWKGYTDTQYFGPGTRLTVL.

This rearrangement joins TRBV27 to TRBJ2-2, with a weak D call TRBD1 (5 bases). Germline CDR1 and CDR2: MNHEY and SMNVEV (reference sequence). The CDR3 runs 14 residues. The V and J ends lost 8 bases and 1 base respectively, with 11 bases between them. CDR3 bases: TGTGCCAGCCGTGGACAAGTGAACACCGGGGAGCTGTTTTTT. It is translated as CASRGQVNTGELFF.

This clonotype showed up just a few times. This chain connects TRBV20-1 to TRBJ1-6; D uncertain. The V gene's germline CDR1 is DFQATT and CDR2 SNEGSKA (reference sequence). CDR3 size: 14 residues. Trimming took off 3 bases at V and 10 bases at J, with 16 bases between the two ends. CDR3 sequence reads: CSARSAGGESPLHF. As DNA, the CDR3 is TGCAGTGCTAGGTCCGCTGGCGGGGAATCACCCCTCCACTTT.

The chain combines TRBV6-1 with TRBJ2-1; D possibly corresponds to TRBD2 (6 bases). Trimming removed 6 bases from V and 2 bases from J, with 17 bases in between. Germline loops: CDR1 MNHNS, CDR2 SASEGT. This CDR3 is 16 amino acids long. The DNA for the CDR3 is TGTGCCAGCAGACTTGAATCTAGCGCTACCTACAATGAGCAGTTCTTC. Translation: CASRLESSATYNEQFF.

This clonotype was observed a few times. The chain is built from TRBV20-1 and TRBJ1-1; a possible D gene is TRBD1 (5 bases). CDR3 length: 13 residues. The germline V and J ends were trimmed by 4 bases and 5 bases, with 14 bases remaining between them. In germline, CDR1 is DFQATT, CDR2 SNEGSKA (reference sequence). This CDR3 reads CSAIDSWETEAFF. The CDR3 nucleotides are TGCAGTGCTATAGACAGTTGGGAAACTGAAGCTTTCTTT.

This chain uses TRBV24-1 with TRBJ2-3, with 7 bases fitting TRBD1. Trimming cost V 9 bases and J 1 base; bases outside gene matches: 15. Germline lookup yields CDR1 KGHDR and CDR2 SFDVKD. The CDR3 runs to 17 residues. DNA for the CDR3: TGTGCCACCTCTCAGGGGGTACGGGTGAGCGGCACAGATACGCAGTATTTT. Its translation is CATSQGVRVSGTDTQYF.

This clonotype has only a few counts. This chain uses TRBV19 with TRBJ1-6; maybe TRBD1 (6 bases). Per the germline V gene, CDR1 is LNHDA and CDR2 is SQIVND (reference sequence). CDR3 size: 13 residues. V lost 4 bases and J 9 bases, leaving 10 bases between the germline ends. This CDR3 reads CASSNRDFSPLHF. In DNA, the CDR3 is TGTGCCAGTAGTAACAGGGATTTTTCACCCCTCCACTTT.

The J gene is TRBJ1-1, the V gene TRBV11-2, with 10 nucleotides matching TRBD1. The CDR3 extends over 17 amino acids. With 2 bases clipped from V and 4 bases from J, the junction kept 10 bases outside the gene matches. CDR1 and CDR2 (germline): SGHAT, FQNNGV. The DNA of the CDR3 is TGTGCCAGCAGCTTACTTGGTATCGGGACAGGGGCCACTGAAGCTTTCTTT. Its protein is CASSLLGIGTGATEAFF.

This clonotype was seen a handful of times. The J gene is TRBJ2-3, the V gene TRBV20-1; D is possibly TRBD2 (6 bases). The germline V gene has CDR1 DFQATT and CDR2 SNEGSKA (reference sequence). The ends were cut back, 0 bases at V and 5 bases at J, with 15 bases in the middle. The CDR3 runs 15 residues. This CDR3 is CSARDGGRDRDTQYF. The CDR3 region has the DNA TGCAGTGCTAGAGATGGGGGGAGAGATAGAGATACGCAGTATTTT.

The V call is TRBV24-1, the J call TRBJ1-5; 7 bases match TRBD1. Germline V CDR1 and CDR2: KGHDR, SFDVKD. With 4 bases clipped from V and 4 bases from J, the junction kept 6 bases outside the gene matches. The CDR3 runs 15 residues. As DNA, the CDR3 is TGTGCCACCAGTGACCCAGGACAGGCGAATCAGCCCCAGCATTTT. Encoded protein: CATSDPGQANQPQHF.